This entry concerns a single T cell receptor beta chain. The data stem from a study of blood T cell repertoires in COVID-19. Study summary: Samples came from the United States, Italy and Spain, spanning acute and convalescent COVID-19. Sources were T cells, B-cell-depleted T cells, or PBMCs; the material itself was cDNA or gDNA.

Germline V gene data show CDR1 as MGHRA and CDR2 as YSYEKL. This CDR3 spans 15 amino acids. Losses at the gene ends were 2 bases for V and 5 bases for J; bases not matched to a gene: 2. Profiled with immunoSEQ multiplex PCR; TCRdb holds only in-frame clones, not every one. The sample yields some 120,000 clones, around four fifths seen once. Sequencing was carried out using peripheral blood. This sequence was found in a man in his sixties or seventies with active or convalescent COVID-19. The V gene is TRBV4-1, the J gene TRBJ1-6, with TRBD1 matching 8 bases. The CDR3 coding sequence is TGCGCCAGCAGCCAACTGACAGGGGATAATTCACCCCTCCACTTT. Translating gives CASSQLTGDNSPLHF.